Listed here are 29 T cell receptor beta chains from one sample, sequenced in a study of blood T cells in healthy people across ages (dated by TCRdb to between 2014 and 2017). Library generation was performed with 5' RACE. A second PCR of about 6 to 11 cycles was performed with a sample-barcoded 5' primer and a J-beta primer mix. Clones were called with MiXCR by TCRdb after fastp trimmed the public reads at Q25, and only in-frame beta chains were retained. Rows with a matching CDR3 protein are joined into one entry that keeps the most common DNA and genes. The sample profile shows fewer than 2,000,000 distinct CDR3 sequences; about two fifths of them were found once. 20% to 25% of the sample is taken by the ten largest. Sequencing was performed on blood. The source of these receptors is a human donor in good health.

The chain couples TRBV10-3 to TRBJ1-2; D might be TRBD1 (6 bases). The V gene lost 0 bases and the J gene lost 9 bases, with 14 bases spanning the gap. Germline V gene data show CDR1 as ENHRY and CDR2 as SYGVKD. The CDR3 is 14 amino acids. This CDR3 is CAISESSYRESYTF. The CDR3 coding sequence is TGTGCCATCAGTGAGTCTTCATACAGGGAGAGCTACACCTTC.

The sample holds a few counts of this clonotype. The rearrangement uses TRBV4-3 and TRBJ1-4; tentative D call: TRBD1 (6 bases). V gave up 2 bases and J gave up 7 bases, with 11 bases separating them. The CDR3 runs to 14 residues. Per germline, CDR1 LGHNA and CDR2 YSLEER. The CDR3 sequence: CASSQYYRVEKLFF. The CDR3 nucleotides read TGCGCCAGCAGCCAATATTACAGGGTTGAAAAACTGTTTTTT.

As concerns this clonotype: At one boundary the junction diverges from the germline segment, which might be a read error. The J gene is TRBJ2-7, the V gene TRBV20-1, with D maybe TRBD2 (6 bases). Per the germline V gene, CDR1 is DFQATT and CDR2 is SNEGSKA (reference sequence). This CDR3 has 10 residues. The CDR3 DNA is TGTACGACGGGGGTAGACGAGCAGTACTTC. Translating gives CTTGVDEQYF.

This clonotype was observed a few times. The rearrangement links TRBV7-2 to TRBJ1-6, with a tentative D call TRBD1 (5 bases). V was cut by 5 bases and J by 8 bases, with 13 bases left in between. Looked up from germline, CDR1 is SGHTA and CDR2 is FQGNSA. This CDR3 spans 14 amino acids. The CDR3 sequence: CASSPGRGYSPLHF. The CDR3 DNA reads TGTGCCAGCAGCCCGGGACGGGGGTATTCACCCCTCCACTTT.

This clonotype was recorded once. V usage is TRBV20-1 and J usage is TRBJ1-6; 10 bases agree with TRBD1. Trimming removed 1 base from V and 11 bases from J; junction bases left unmatched: 5. The length of the CDR3 is 14 residues. Looked up from germline, CDR1 is DFQATT and CDR2 is SNEGSKA (reference sequence). CDR3 protein: CSARAGQGVTPLHF. CDR3 DNA: TGCAGTGCTAGAGCAGGACAGGGGGTTACACCCCTCCACTTT.

The V gene is TRBV4-2, the J gene TRBJ2-1, with 8 bases lining up with TRBD1. With 2 bases clipped from V and 10 bases from J, the junction kept 4 bases outside the gene matches. The germline V gene has CDR1 LGHNA and CDR2 YNFKEQ. The CDR3 sequence is 13 residues long. The CDR3 coding sequence is TGTGCCAGCAGCCAATTACAGGGGGACGAGCAGTTCTTC. Translation gives CASSQLQGDEQFF.

The chain is built from TRBV6-7 and TRBJ1-5; maybe TRBD1 (6 bases). TRBV6-7 is marked as an open reading frame, function uncertain. V was clipped by 0 bases and J by 3 bases, with 12 bases between them. This CDR3 comprises 16 residues. The CDR3 loop reads CASSYSRTVDNQPQHF. CDR3 sequence (DNA): TGTGCCAGCAGTTACTCCCGGACAGTCGACAATCAGCCCCAGCATTTT.

The chain links TRBV5-1 to TRBJ2-5; 13 bases match TRBD2. V dropped 3 bases and J dropped 5; count of bases not matched to a gene: 4. The V gene's germline CDR1 is SGHRS and CDR2 YFSETQ. CDR3 length: 15 amino acids. CDR3 coding DNA: TGCGCCAGCAGCTCCTCGACTAGCGGGAGGGAGACCCAGTACTTC. Translated: CASSSSTSGRETQYF.

This clonotype was observed a few times. V usage is TRBV25-1 and J usage is TRBJ2-1; D is possibly TRBD1 (6 bases). V gave up 6 bases and J gave up 5 bases, with 20 bases separating them. This CDR3 is built from 16 residues. Germline CDR1 and CDR2: MGHDK and SYGVNS. CDR3 amino acids: CASSPLGRQGNNEQFF. The CDR3 DNA reads TGTGCCAGCAGCCCCTTAGGGCGTCAGGGGAACAATGAGCAGTTCTTC.

A note on this clonotype: Just one base apart from a much larger clone, this may be a read error. J is TRBJ2-5 and V is TRBV6-1; D ambiguous. The V end lost 1 base, the J end lost 2 bases, and 11 bases lay between the germline ends. Germline V gene lookup returns CDR1 MNHNS and CDR2 SASEGT. This CDR3 has 15 residues. In DNA form, the CDR3 reads TGTGCCAGCAGTGAAGGTCGGGCAGATCAAGAGACCCAGTACTTC. It codes for CASSEGRADQETQYF.

The chain couples TRBV7-3 to TRBJ2-1; 7 bases fit TRBD2. The CDR3 covers 14 residues. Trimming at V came to 3 bases and at J to 2 bases, leaving 1 base not matched to a gene. Germline V gene lookup returns CDR1 SGHTA and CDR2 FQGTGA. As DNA, the CDR3 is TGTGCCAGCAGCTTTGGGGGGGCCTACAATGAGCAGTTCTTC. Translation: CASSFGGAYNEQFF.

As concerns this clonotype: A much bigger clone sits one base away, suggesting this may be a read error. The J gene is TRBJ2-3, the V gene TRBV5-1; D not resolved. The CDR3 covers 13 residues. Trimming pared 4 bases from V and 8 bases from J, leaving 14 bases between. Germline lookup yields CDR1 SGHRS and CDR2 YFSETQ. This CDR3 reads CASSPDVSGTQYF. The CDR3 coding sequence is TGCGCCAGCAGCCCCGACGTTTCGGGTACGCAGTATTTT.

This clonotype was counted a few times. The V and J genes are TRBV6-4 and TRBJ2-3, with TRBD2 identical over 7 bases. Germline CDR1 MRHNA, CDR2 SNTAGT. V shed 3 bases and J 4 bases; nucleotides not matched to a gene: 4. The CDR3 contains 14 residues. The DNA for the CDR3 is TGTGCCAGCAGTGAAGGACTAGAGGCAGATACGCAGTATTTT. Translated: CASSEGLEADTQYF.

This clonotype has a single count. The V and J genes are TRBV20-1 and TRBJ1-2; no clear D gene. In germline, CDR1 is DFQATT, CDR2 SNEGSKA (reference sequence). The V and J ends lost 5 bases and 0 bases respectively, with 10 bases between them. This CDR3 contains 13 residues. The CDR3 region has the DNA TGCAGTGCTGGGGAGAGAACTAACTATGGCTACACCTTC. Protein: CSAGERTNYGYTF.

The chain has TRBV24-1 and TRBJ2-1, with D perhaps assigned TRBD1 or TRBD2 (5 bases each). Germline CDR1 and CDR2: KGHDR and SFDVKD. The CDR3 is 16 residues long. Deletions cut 2 bases from V and 4 bases from J, with 14 bases between. DNA of the CDR3: TGTGCCACCAGTGATTCCCTAACTGGGGGTTACAATGAGCAGTTCTTC. Translated: CATSDSLTGGYNEQFF.

This chain uses TRBV9 with TRBJ1-1, with TRBD1 as a possible D gene (5 bases). The V end lost 0 bases, the J end lost 1 base, and 16 bases lay between the germline ends. This CDR3 is built from 17 residues. Germline lookup yields CDR1 SGDLS and CDR2 YYNGEE. In DNA form, the CDR3 reads TGTGCCAGCAGCGTAGATGCTTGGATGGGGGGGAACACTGAAGCTTTCTTT. It codes for CASSVDAWMGGNTEAFF.

The chain uses TRBV5-1 and TRBJ2-5; D is perhaps TRBD2 (6 bases). Germline V CDR1 and CDR2: SGHRS, YFSETQ. V was trimmed by 5 bases and J by 11 bases, leaving 13 bases between them. This CDR3 has 11 residues. The DNA for the CDR3 is TGCGCCAGCAGAAACTCGGGAGAGCAGTACTTC. Its protein product is CASRNSGEQYF.

The chain has TRBV5-1 and TRBJ2-5, with 9 bases identical to TRBD2. Per the germline V gene, CDR1 is SGHRS and CDR2 is YFSETQ. V dropped 4 bases and J dropped 2; count of bases not matched to a gene: 9. The CDR3 contains 16 residues. CDR3 sequence: CASSPSGGGVQETQYF. The CDR3 DNA follows: TGCGCCAGCAGCCCGAGCGGCGGGGGGGTACAAGAGACCCAGTACTTC.

A few counts support this clonotype. This chain's CDR3 is CASRSGGASSYEQYF. CDR3 nucleotide sequence: TGTGCCAGCCGTAGCGGGGGGGCGAGCTCCTACGAGCAGTACTTC. The gene calls are TRBV27 and TRBJ2-7; 11 nucleotides align to TRBD2. The V and J ends lost 8 bases and 0 bases, in that order; junction bases with no gene match: 6. Germline V gene sequence: CDR1 MNHEY, CDR2 SMNVEV (reference sequence). The CDR3 runs to 15 residues.

This clonotype has only a few counts. The chain employs TRBV7-2 and TRBJ2-7, with D perhaps assigned TRBD1 or TRBD2 (5 bases each). Trimming took 1 base from V and 11 from J, leaving 21 bases between them. The CDR3 totals 15 residues. The V gene's germline CDR1 is SGHTA and CDR2 FQGNSA. The CDR3 coding sequence is TGTGCCAGCAGCTTAGTTGCCGGGGCAGGAGAGACCAAGTACTTC. It codes for CASSLVAGAGETKYF.

A few counts support this clonotype. V is TRBV10-3 and J is TRBJ2-7; a weak D match, TRBD2 (6 bases). V was trimmed by 3 bases and J by 4 bases, leaving 16 bases between them. This CDR3 is built from 15 residues. The germline V gene encodes CDR1 ENHRY and CDR2 SYGVKD. The CDR3 bases are TGTGCCATCAGTGACATTTCAGGGACTGGTTACGAGCAGTACTTC. Its protein is CAISDISGTGYEQYF.

V gene TRBV2 combines with J gene TRBJ1-2; D gene unclear. The CDR3 extends over 14 amino acids. V lost 0 bases, J lost 3 bases, and 8 bases lay in between. Germline V gene lookup returns CDR1 SNHLY and CDR2 FYNNEI. The CDR3 DNA is TGTGCCAGCAGTGAAGCTCGGGATTACTATGGCTACACCTTC. It encodes CASSEARDYYGYTF.

V is TRBV4-1 and J is TRBJ2-7, with a weak D call TRBD2 (5 bases). Deletions cut 1 base from V and 7 bases from J, with 11 bases between. The CDR3 is made up of 13 amino acids. Germline V CDR1 and CDR2: MGHRA, YSYEKL. CDR3: CASSQGGAGEQYF. CDR3 nucleotides: TGCGCCAGCAGCCAAGGGGGAGCCGGAGAGCAGTACTTC.

This clonotype was detected only a few times. The gene calls are TRBV7-8 and TRBJ2-1; no clear D gene. V shed 4 bases and J shed 10 bases, with 14 bases lying between them. Germline V gives CDR1 SGHVS, CDR2 FQNEAQ. CDR3 length: 13 amino acids. The CDR3 coding sequence is TGTGCCAGCAGCTCCGGCAGGAATGGGGAGCAGTTCTTC. It is translated as CASSSGRNGEQFF.

This clonotype was detected only a few times. The J gene is TRBJ2-7, the V gene TRBV20-1; the match to TRBD1 covers 7 bases. The germline V gene encodes CDR1 DFQATT and CDR2 SNEGSKA (reference sequence). The CDR3 is 13 residues long. J lost 3 bases, V lost 3 bases, and 5 bases had no gene match. CDR3 nucleotide sequence: TGCAGTGCTAGCGGCAGGGGGAACTACGAGCAGTACTTC. Protein sequence: CSASGRGNYEQYF.

This chain joins TRBV27 and TRBJ1-1, with D perhaps TRBD1 (5 bases). The CDR3 sequence is 16 residues long. Germline lookup yields CDR1 MNHEY and CDR2 SMNVEV (reference sequence). V lost 0 bases to trimming and J lost 10 bases, with 21 bases between them. DNA of the CDR3: TGTGCCAGCAGTTTATCAATCCCTGGGCAGGGATTGCGAGCTTTCTTT. Amino acids: CASSLSIPGQGLRAFF.

The chain carries TRBV20-1 and TRBJ2-1, with TRBD1 as a possible D gene (5 bases). CDR3 size: 14 residues. V shed 5 bases and J shed 9 bases, with 20 bases lying between them. Germline CDR1 and CDR2: DFQATT and SNEGSKA (reference sequence). CDR3 coding DNA: TGCAGTGCTGGGGCCAGCCCCAGTTCGGGTGAGCAGTTCTTC. This codes for CSAGASPSSGEQFF.

The rearrangement links TRBV5-1 to TRBJ1-2; D possibly corresponds to TRBD1 (5 bases). The CDR3 sequence is 17 residues long. V lost 1 base and J 7 bases, leaving 23 bases between the germline ends. Germline assignment: CDR1 SGHRS and CDR2 YFSETQ. The CDR3 here is CASSLLGRDRIEGGYTF. The CDR3 bases are TGCGCCAGCAGCTTGTTGGGCAGGGACCGGATAGAAGGTGGCTACACCTTC. Drawing the rest from reference TRBV5-1 and TRBJ1-2, the complete variable domain is KAGVTQTPRYLIKTRGQQVTLSCSPISGHRSVSWYQQTPGQGLQFLFEYFSETQRNKGNFPGRFSGRQFSNSRSEMNVSTLELGDSALYLCASSLLGRDRIEGGYTFGSGTRLTVV.

V gene TRBV6-1 combines with J gene TRBJ2-5, with a weak D call TRBD2 (5 bases). Germline V lookup: CDR1 MNHNS, CDR2 SASEGT. The CDR3 spans 16 residues. V was shortened by 8 bases and J by 5 bases, with 24 bases between the two germline ends. This CDR3 is CASGLWLAGVQETQYF. Here the CDR3 DNA reads TGTGCCAGCGGTTTGTGGTTGGCGGGTGTCCAGGAGACCCAGTACTTC.